The source of this T cell receptor beta chain is a study of blood T cells in healthy people across ages. Next came a second PCR, run for about 7 to 12 cycles, which used a sample-barcoded 5' primer along with a J-beta primer mix. A single record per CDR3 protein comes from TCRdb applying MiXCR to the 5' RACE reads. The table lists about 1 million distinct CDR3 sequences, around 27% of them singletons. The donors, all healthy, were Caucasians living in Russia, aged about 6 to 90. Study observations and caveats: Naive and antigen-experienced cells were not separated, limiting conclusive comparison.

Germline CDR1 LGHNA, CDR2 YSLEER. V was cut by 1 base and J by 0 bases, with 8 bases left in between. This CDR3 spans 15 amino acids. This clonotype came up a few times. Antigen: not known. The same specimen was also included in a second study, on T cells of mothers and their children.

Sequencing used blood. The receptor comes from a girl aged 2-10 years in good health. V gene TRBV4-3 combines with J gene TRBJ2-3; no definite D call. The CDR3 coding sequence is TGCGCCAGCAGCCAAGTTCTGTCTAGCACAGATACGCAGTATTTT. Protein product: CASSQVLSSTDTQYF.